This paragraph covers one T cell receptor beta chain sequence. The data stem from a study of blood T cell repertoires in COVID-19. Clones were read by immunoSEQ multiplex PCR, and TCRdb kept only the in-frame ones, dropping some. The table records over 200,000 clones, around 86% of them present only once. This sequence originates from a young man who had recovered from COVID-19. Sequencing used PBMCs or T cells enriched from blood (not recorded which).

CDR3 region: CASSLDRGNNSPLHF. The CDR3 region has the DNA TGTGCCAGCAGCTTGGATCGGGGAAATAATTCACCCCTCCACTTT. V usage is TRBV5-4 and J usage is TRBJ1-6; D gene uncertain. The ends were cut back, 0 bases at V and 5 bases at J, with 9 bases in the middle. CDR1 SGHNT and CDR2 YYREEE come from the germline V gene (reference sequence). The CDR3 length is 15 residues. Using reference TRBV5-4 and TRBJ1-6 for the parts outside the CDR3, the full variable domain is ETGVTQSPTHLIKTRGQQVTLRCSSQSGHNTVSWYQQALGQGPQFIFQYYREEENGRGNFPPRFSGLQFPNYSSELNVNALELDDSALYLCASSLDRGNNSPLHFGNGTRLTVT.